These T cell receptor beta chains were read from a single sample in a study of Ad26.COV2.S vaccination and SARS-CoV-2 variants. The assay was immunoSEQ multiplex PCR, and TCRdb's table has in-frame clones only and misses some. The sample contains approximately 400,000 clones, roughly 94% of which appear only once. Sequences were derived from peripheral blood, sampled after recovery from COVID-19. These receptors all stem from a human donor who had recovered from COVID-19. The CDR3 runs from the conserved cysteine through the conserved F or W. The order of the fields is D gene, V gene, J gene, clone size, CDR3 protein, CDR3 DNA. The D gene is left open where the match is weak. Rows may omit the clone size; those that give it use once, few, many or a size class.

d_gene: TRBD1; v_gene: TRBV27; j_gene: TRBJ1-1; abundance: NA; CDR3aa: CASSWDREASEAFF; CDR3nt: TGTGCCAGCAGTTGGGACAGGGAGGCGAGTGAAGCTTTCTTT
d_gene: NA; v_gene: TRBV29-1; j_gene: TRBJ1-2; abundance: NA; CDR3aa: CSVGDTYGYTF; CDR3nt: TGCAGCGTAGGGGACACCTATGGCTACACCTTC
d_gene: NA; v_gene: TRBV6-6; j_gene: TRBJ2-7; abundance: NA; CDR3aa: CASTSGQWTYEQYF; CDR3nt: TGTGCCAGCACCAGTGGACAGTGGACCTACGAGCAGTACTTC
d_gene: NA; v_gene: TRBV12-3/TRBV12-4; j_gene: TRBJ2-7; abundance: NA; CDR3aa: CASSSWPMDEQYF; CDR3nt: TGTGCCAGCAGCTCATGGCCGATGGACGAGCAGTACTTC
d_gene: TRBD1; v_gene: TRBV5-4; j_gene: TRBJ2-7; abundance: NA; CDR3aa: CASILSGGYEQYF; CDR3nt: TGTGCCAGCATCCTATCAGGGGGCTACGAGCAGTACTTC
d_gene: NA; v_gene: TRBV10-3; j_gene: TRBJ2-1; abundance: NA; CDR3aa: CASTRANEQFF; CDR3nt: TGTGCCTCTACTAGAGCCAATGAGCAGTTCTTC
d_gene: NA; v_gene: TRBV6-5; j_gene: TRBJ1-1; abundance: once; CDR3aa: CASRQVLMNTEAFF; CDR3nt: TGTGCCAGCAGACAAGTACTCATGAACACTGAAGCTTTCTTT
d_gene: TRBD2; v_gene: TRBV2; j_gene: TRBJ2-5; abundance: NA; CDR3aa: CASFGLAAWTQYF; CDR3nt: TGTGCCAGCTTCGGACTAGCGGCCTGGACCCAGTACTTC
d_gene: NA; v_gene: TRBV29-1; j_gene: TRBJ2-1; abundance: NA; CDR3aa: CSVAIYGNEQFF; CDR3nt: TGCAGCGTTGCCATCTACGGCAATGAGCAGTTCTTC
d_gene: NA; v_gene: TRBV29-1; j_gene: TRBJ1-1; abundance: NA; CDR3aa: CSVPHMNTEAFF; CDR3nt: TGCAGCGTCCCTCATATGAACACTGAAGCTTTCTTT
d_gene: NA; v_gene: TRBV5-1; j_gene: TRBJ2-1; abundance: NA; CDR3aa: CASSLGVGGHNEQFF; CDR3nt: TGCGCCAGCAGCTTGGGAGTGGGGGGCCACAATGAGCAGTTCTTC